This TCR beta chain was sequenced for a study of blood T cell repertoires in COVID-19. The overall study: In each case, the material was cDNA or gDNA derived from T cells, B-cell-depleted T cells, or PBMCs.

CDR3 length: 13 residues. CDR1 and CDR2 (germline): SGHRS, YFSETQ. Between the trimmed V and J ends, which lost 4 bases and 2 bases, there was a span of 9 bases. Those enrolled, adults aged roughly 18 to 95 years, came from 24 US areas. Categorization into cohorts depended on clinical history that participants reported. For recovered donors of Cohort 3, there were two negative PCRs, clearance, or symptom resolution. TCRdb's table, derived via immunoSEQ multiplex PCR, lists solely in-frame clones and lacks some. The sample comprises fewer than 400,000 clones, about 89% of which are singletons, and approximately 5.2% rests with the top ten.

This sequence joins TRBV5-1 and TRBJ1-1; no firm D call. The receptor was isolated from a man aged 60 to 69 who had recovered from COVID-19. Sequencing was performed on PBMCs or T cells enriched from blood (not recorded which). CDR3 in DNA: TGCGCCAGCAGCAGTTCGACAAACACTGAAGCTTTCTTT. Amino acids: CASSSSTNTEAFF.